This T cell receptor (beta chain) comes out of a study of PD-L1 blockade in urothelial cancer (TCRdb year 2017). Study-wide context: All patients started therapy around 2014 and received atezolizumab 1,200 mg intravenously every 3 weeks. The study was an exploratory multi-omic analysis of somatic, immune and clinical correlates of response to PD-L1 blockade with atezolizumab in urothelial cancer. About 90% of the 29 patients were identified as males with urothelial cancer of bladder origin, and a prior smoking history was reported by 18 of 29 patients. TCR sequencing covered pretreatment tumor samples and matched, serially collected peripheral blood taken before and after atezolizumab treatment. An ECOG performance status of 0 or 1 was recorded for the patients, and 0 to 3 prior chemotherapy regimens had been received by the patients. Over 28 patients had pretreatment blood TCR-seq, 24 had at least one posttreatment blood collection, and 24 had tumor TCR-seq. Blood samples were analyzed 3 weeks after the start of treatment (second dose) and 6 weeks after the start of treatment. Progression-free survival longer than 6 months counted as durable clinical benefit, and TCR features were additionally tested against both progression-free and overall survival. Blood samples gave median yields of approximately 130,000 T cells and 82,636 unique TCRs, along with a median clonality of around 0.075. Nine patients reached durable clinical benefit, while 20 or so patients did not. In the same patients, whole exome sequencing and RNA sequencing of pretreatment tumors were performed in addition to TCR sequencing.

What the research found in general, with its limitations: Improved progression-free and overall survival was found to be associated with pretreatment peripheral blood TCR clonality below the median. Because the sample size was small (n of about 30) and many exploratory analyses were performed, the results are intended to be hypothesis-generating. At 3 weeks after the start of treatment, tumor-associated TCR clones in peripheral blood had expanded more in patients with durable benefit (n ≈ 24, p = 0.022).

On this clone itself: Its binding antigen is unknown. No much larger clone is present one base from it, and per-base qualities are unavailable.

Reading from cysteine to phenylalanine, the CDR3 counts 14 amino acids. Just CDR3 DNA is preserved here, 42 bases in frame from base 1. V is pruned by 5 bases and J by 6 bases, leaving 5 bases of the junction without a gene match. The germline V gene sets CDR1 to SGHTA and CDR2 to FQGTGA. The sample's time point label is to be understood as: pretreatment peripheral blood. The cohort included roughly 29 patients with locally advanced or metastatic urothelial carcinoma who were treated at Memorial Sloan Kettering on a trial protocol. Peripheral blood mononuclear cells were collected pretreatment and during treatment, at between 1 and 8 total time points per patient. The Qiagen DNeasy Blood extraction kit was used to purify genomic DNA from total PBMCs and from tumor samples. Collected pretreatment and during treatment, PBMCs were isolated and stored as previously described. Each PCR received spiked-in synthetic TCR analog templates so that absolute template abundance could be estimated from read counts. The immunoSEQ assay used bias-controlled V and J gene primers to amplify TCRbeta CDR3 regions from genomic DNA. Sequencing of rearranged TCRbeta segments was done at approximately 20X coverage. On the authors' methods: Clustering was used to correct sequencing errors, and CDR3s were annotated against IMGT to assign V, D and J genes. Downstream analyses used only productive TCRbeta rearrangements and left out out-of-frame or stop-codon sequences. To compute clonality, Shannon entropy was normalized by the log of the number of unique productive sequences and then subtracted from one. Fisher's exact test with Benjamini-Hochberg correction, at a threshold of adjusted p below 0.01, was used to find clones that differed between time points or between blood and tumor. TCRdb holds this immuneACCESS table with in-frame rearrangements only. Some clones are missing; in checked studies, unresolved V genes explain under half, and the rest has no known cause. The V and J calls and the clone size are those of that table, but D and trimming were determined from the DNA. Counted in this sample were about 72,000 clones; 70% to 90% of them appeared once. Of the sample, around 14% falls within the top ten clones.

The TCR originated in a man in his 60s with urothelial cancer. Sequencing used PBMCs, obtained around atezolizumab (anti-PD-L1) treatment. The sequence links TRBV7-3 to TRBJ2-7, with 12 bases in between that match TRBD1. The CDR3 loop reads CASSPRDRGLEQYF. The DNA is as follows: TGTGCCAGCAGCCCACGGGACAGGGGGCTCGAGCAGTACTTC.